This TCR beta chain was observed in a study of T cell responses to AZD1222 COVID-19 vaccine. About the study: The analysis combined second doses at about 4 or about 12 weeks.

General study results and limits: The number of AZD1222 recipients seropositive at baseline was only six. After the peak T cell response, and only then, were repertoires sampled.

The CDR3 consists of 13 residues. V was cut by 0 bases and J by 5 bases, with 7 bases left in between. Germline assignment: CDR1 KGHSH and CDR2 LQKENI. For this clone: What it recognizes is unknown.

The method was immunoSEQ multiplex PCR; TCRdb's version includes in-frame clones alone and lacks a portion of them. The sample records 100,000 to 150,000 clones, around 87% being singletons. This material consisted of peripheral blood, taken on day 0 of AZD1222 vaccination. The chain recombines TRBV18 with TRBJ2-5; D remains unclear. This sequence was found in an adult in good health. CDR3 nucleotides: TGTGCCAGCTCACCACCCAGCGCTGAGACCCAGTACTTC. This codes for CASSPPSAETQYF.